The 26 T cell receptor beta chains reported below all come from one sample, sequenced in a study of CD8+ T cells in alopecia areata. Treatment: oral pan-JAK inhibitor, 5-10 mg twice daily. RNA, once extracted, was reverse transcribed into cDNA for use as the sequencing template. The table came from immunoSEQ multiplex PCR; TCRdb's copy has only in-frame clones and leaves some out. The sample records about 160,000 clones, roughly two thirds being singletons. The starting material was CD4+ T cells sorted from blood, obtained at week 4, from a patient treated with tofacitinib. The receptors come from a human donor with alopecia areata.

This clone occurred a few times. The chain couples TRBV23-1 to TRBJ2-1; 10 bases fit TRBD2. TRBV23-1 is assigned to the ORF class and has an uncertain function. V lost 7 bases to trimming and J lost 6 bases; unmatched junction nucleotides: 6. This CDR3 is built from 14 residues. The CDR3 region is CASKPGLASNEQFF. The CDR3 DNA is TGCGCCAGCAAACCGGGACTAGCGTCCAATGAGCAGTTCTTC.

This chain's CDR3 is CASSGGEETQYF. The CDR3 bases are TGTGCCAGCAGCGGGGGCGAAGAGACCCAGTACTTC. The chain couples TRBV7-9 to TRBJ2-5, with D maybe TRBD1 (6 bases). Per germline, CDR1 SEHNR and CDR2 FQNEAQ (reference sequence). The ends were cut back, 5 bases at V and 3 bases at J, with 7 bases in the middle. CDR3 size: 12 residues.

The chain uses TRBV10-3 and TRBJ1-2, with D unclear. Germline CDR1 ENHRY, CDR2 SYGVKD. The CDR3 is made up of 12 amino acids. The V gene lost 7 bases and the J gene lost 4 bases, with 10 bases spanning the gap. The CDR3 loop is CAITQVGYGYTF. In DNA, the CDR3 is TGTGCCATCACTCAGGTTGGCTATGGCTACACCTTC.

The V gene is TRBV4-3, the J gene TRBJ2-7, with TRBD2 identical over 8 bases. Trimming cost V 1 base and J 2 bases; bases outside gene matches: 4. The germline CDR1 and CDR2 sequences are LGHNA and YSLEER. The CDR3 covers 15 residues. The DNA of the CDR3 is TGCGCCAGCAGCCAAGTGCGGGGGGCCCCCTACGAGCAGTACTTC. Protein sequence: CASSQVRGAPYEQYF.

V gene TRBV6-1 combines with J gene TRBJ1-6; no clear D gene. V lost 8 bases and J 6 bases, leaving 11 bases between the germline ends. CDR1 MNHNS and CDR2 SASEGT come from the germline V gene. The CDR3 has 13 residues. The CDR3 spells CASLWSTNSPLHF. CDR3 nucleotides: TGTGCCAGCCTGTGGTCGACTAATTCACCCCTCCACTTT.

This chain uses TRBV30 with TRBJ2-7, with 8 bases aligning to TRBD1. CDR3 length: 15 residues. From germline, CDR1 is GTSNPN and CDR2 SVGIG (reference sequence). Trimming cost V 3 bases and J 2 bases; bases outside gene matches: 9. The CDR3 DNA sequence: TGTGCCTGGAGCCGTCCCGGGACAGGTCCCTACGAGCAGTACTTC. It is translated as CAWSRPGTGPYEQYF.

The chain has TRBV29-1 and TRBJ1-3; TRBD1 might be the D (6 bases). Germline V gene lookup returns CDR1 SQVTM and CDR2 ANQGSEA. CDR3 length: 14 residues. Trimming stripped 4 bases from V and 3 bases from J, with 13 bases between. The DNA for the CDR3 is TGCAGCGTTGGATTGACAGGCGGTGGAAACACCATATATTTT. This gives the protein CSVGLTGGGNTIYF.

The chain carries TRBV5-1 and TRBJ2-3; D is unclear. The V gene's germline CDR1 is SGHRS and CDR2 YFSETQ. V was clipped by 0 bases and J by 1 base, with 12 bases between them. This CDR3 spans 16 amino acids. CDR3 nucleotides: TGCGCCAGCAGCTTGGCCTCGGCCCTACGCACAGATACGCAGTATTTT. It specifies CASSLASALRTDTQYF.

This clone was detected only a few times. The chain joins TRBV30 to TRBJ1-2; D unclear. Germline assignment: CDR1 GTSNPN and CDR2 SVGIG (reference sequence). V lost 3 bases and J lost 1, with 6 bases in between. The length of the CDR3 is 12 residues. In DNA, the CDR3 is TGTGCCTGGAGCCAACTTAACTATGGCTACACCTTC. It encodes CAWSQLNYGYTF.

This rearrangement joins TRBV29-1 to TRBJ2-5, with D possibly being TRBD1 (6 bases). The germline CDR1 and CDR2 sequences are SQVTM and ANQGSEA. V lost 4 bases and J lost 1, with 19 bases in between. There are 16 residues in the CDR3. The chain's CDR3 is CSVGGGIGTTQETQYF. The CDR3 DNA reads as TGCAGCGTTGGTGGGGGCATCGGGACAACCCAAGAGACCCAGTACTTC.

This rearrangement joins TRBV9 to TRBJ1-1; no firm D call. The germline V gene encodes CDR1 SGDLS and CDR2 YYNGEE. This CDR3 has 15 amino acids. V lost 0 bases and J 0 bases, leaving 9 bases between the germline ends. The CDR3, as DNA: TGTGCCAGCAGCGTAGGAGTCGGATTGAACACTGAAGCTTTCTTT. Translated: CASSVGVGLNTEAFF.

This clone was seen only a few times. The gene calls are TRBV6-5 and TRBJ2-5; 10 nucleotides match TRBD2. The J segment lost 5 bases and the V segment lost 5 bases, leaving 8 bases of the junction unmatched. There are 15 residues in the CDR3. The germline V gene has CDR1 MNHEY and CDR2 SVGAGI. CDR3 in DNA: TGTGCCAGCAGTCCCAGCGGGGGGGCCTTTGAGACCCAGTACTTC. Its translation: CASSPSGGAFETQYF.

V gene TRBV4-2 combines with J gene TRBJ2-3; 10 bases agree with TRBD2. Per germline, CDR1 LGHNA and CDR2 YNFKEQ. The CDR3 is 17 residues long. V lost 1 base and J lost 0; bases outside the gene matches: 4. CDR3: CASSQGERGGSTDTQYF. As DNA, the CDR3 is TGTGCCAGCAGCCAAGGGGAGCGGGGGGGTAGCACAGATACGCAGTATTTT.

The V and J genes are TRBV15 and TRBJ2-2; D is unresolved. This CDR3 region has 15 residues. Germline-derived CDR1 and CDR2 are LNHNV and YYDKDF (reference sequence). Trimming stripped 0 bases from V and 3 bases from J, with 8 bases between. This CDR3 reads CATSRDNTDTGELFF. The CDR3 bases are TGTGCCACCAGCAGAGATAACACCGACACCGGGGAGCTGTTTTTT.

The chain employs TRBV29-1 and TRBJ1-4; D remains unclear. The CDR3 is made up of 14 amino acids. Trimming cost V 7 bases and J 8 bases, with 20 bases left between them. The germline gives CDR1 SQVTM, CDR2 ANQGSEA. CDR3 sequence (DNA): TGCAGCGCAGTCAACAGTCTCAGAGACGAAAAACTGTTTTTT. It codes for CSAVNSLRDEKLFF.

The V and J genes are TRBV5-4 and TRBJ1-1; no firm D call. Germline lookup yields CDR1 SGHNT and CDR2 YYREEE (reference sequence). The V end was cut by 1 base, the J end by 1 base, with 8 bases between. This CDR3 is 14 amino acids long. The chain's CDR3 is CASSLRLPNTEAFF. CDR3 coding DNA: TGTGCCAGCAGCTTGCGACTACCGAACACTGAAGCTTTCTTT.

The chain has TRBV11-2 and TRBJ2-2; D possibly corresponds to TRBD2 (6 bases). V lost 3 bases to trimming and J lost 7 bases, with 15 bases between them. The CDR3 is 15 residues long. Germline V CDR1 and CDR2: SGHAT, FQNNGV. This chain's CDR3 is CASSLLRGAGGELFF. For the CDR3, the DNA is TGTGCCAGCAGCTTGCTGCGGGGCGCCGGCGGGGAGCTGTTTTTT.

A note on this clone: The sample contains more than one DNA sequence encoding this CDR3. The CDR3 coding sequence is TGTGCCTGGAGTAGACAGGGAGCTAACTATGGCTACACCTTC. It translates to CAWSRQGANYGYTF. This chain joins TRBV30 and TRBJ1-2, with 7 bases identical to TRBD1. Germline V CDR1 and CDR2: GTSNPN, SVGIG (reference sequence). V lost 2 bases to trimming and J lost 0 bases; unmatched junction nucleotides: 3. This CDR3 is 14 amino acids long.

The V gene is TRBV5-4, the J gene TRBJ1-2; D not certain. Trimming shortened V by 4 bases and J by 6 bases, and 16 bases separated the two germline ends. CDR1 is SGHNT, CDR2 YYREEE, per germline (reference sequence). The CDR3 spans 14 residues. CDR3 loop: CASSPPRGENGYTF. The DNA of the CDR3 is TGTGCCAGCAGCCCGCCGCGGGGAGAGAATGGCTACACCTTC.

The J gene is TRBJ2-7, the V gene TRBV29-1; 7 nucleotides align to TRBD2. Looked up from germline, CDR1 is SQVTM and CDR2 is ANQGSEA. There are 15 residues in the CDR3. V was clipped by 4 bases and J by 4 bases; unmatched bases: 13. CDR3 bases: TGCAGCGTTGCAGCAGGGCCGGCGGGGGAGTACGAGCAGTACTTC. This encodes CSVAAGPAGEYEQYF.

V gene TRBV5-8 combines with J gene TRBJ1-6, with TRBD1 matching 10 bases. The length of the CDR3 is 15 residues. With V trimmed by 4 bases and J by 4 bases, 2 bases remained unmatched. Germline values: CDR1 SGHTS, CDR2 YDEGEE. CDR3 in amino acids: CASSAGQGYNSPLHF. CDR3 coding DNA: TGTGCCAGCAGCGCGGGACAGGGGTATAATTCACCCCTCCACTTT. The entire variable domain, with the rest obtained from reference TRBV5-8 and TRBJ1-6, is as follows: EAGVTQSPTHLIKTRGQQATLRCSPISGHTSVYWYQQALGLGLQFLLWYDEGEERNRGNFPPRFSGRQFPNYSSELNVNALELEDSALYLCASSAGQGYNSPLHFGNGTRLTVT.

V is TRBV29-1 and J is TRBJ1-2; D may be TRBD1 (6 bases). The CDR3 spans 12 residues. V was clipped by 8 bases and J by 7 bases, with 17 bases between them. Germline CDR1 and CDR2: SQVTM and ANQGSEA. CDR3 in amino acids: CSSTLGGFGYTF. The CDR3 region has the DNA TGCAGCTCTACCCTCGGGGGCTTTGGCTACACCTTC.

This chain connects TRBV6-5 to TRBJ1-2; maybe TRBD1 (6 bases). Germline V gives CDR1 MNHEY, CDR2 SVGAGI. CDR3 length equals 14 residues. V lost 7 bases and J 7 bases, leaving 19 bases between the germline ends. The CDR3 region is CASTPRAGASGYTF. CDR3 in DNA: TGTGCCAGCACCCCTCGCGCGGGGGCAAGTGGCTACACCTTC.

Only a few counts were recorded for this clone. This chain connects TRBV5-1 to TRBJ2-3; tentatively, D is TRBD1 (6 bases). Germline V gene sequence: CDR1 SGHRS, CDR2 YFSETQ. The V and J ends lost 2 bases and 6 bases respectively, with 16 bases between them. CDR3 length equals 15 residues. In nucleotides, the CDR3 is TGCGCCAGCAGCTTTGTGGCAGGGGTCGCGGATACGCAGTATTTT. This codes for CASSFVAGVADTQYF.

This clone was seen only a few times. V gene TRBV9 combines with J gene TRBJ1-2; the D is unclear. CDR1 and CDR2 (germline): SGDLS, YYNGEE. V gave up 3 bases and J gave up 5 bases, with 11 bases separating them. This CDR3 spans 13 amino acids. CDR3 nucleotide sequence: TGTGCCAGCAGCGACGGGATCTTTTATGGCTACACCTTC. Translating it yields CASSDGIFYGYTF.

CDR3 loop: CAWTGSSYEQYF. The CDR3 DNA sequence: TGTGCCTGGACGGGAAGCTCCTACGAGCAGTACTTC. The V gene is TRBV30, the J gene TRBJ2-7; D perhaps matches TRBD2 (5 bases). This CDR3 comprises 12 residues. The V and J ends lost 4 bases and 0 bases respectively, with 7 bases between them. Germline assignment: CDR1 GTSNPN and CDR2 SVGIG (reference sequence).